Listed here are 31 T cell receptor beta chains from one sample, sequenced in a study of blood T cell repertoires in COVID-19. Data came from immunoSEQ multiplex PCR; TCRdb stores just in-frame clones and leaves some out. The repertoire consists of fewer than 200,000 clones, with 81% occurring once and the leading ten covering around 12%. The source material was peripheral blood. The origin of the receptors is a woman at least 80 years old with COVID-19, enrolled during active disease.

The chain recombines TRBV4-2 with TRBJ1-4, with D perhaps matching TRBD1 (5 bases). This CDR3 contains 14 residues. Trimming removed 8 bases at V and 6 bases at J, with 16 bases between. Germline CDR1 LGHNA, CDR2 YNFKEQ. The CDR3 loop is CASGRQSGDEKLFF. The CDR3 nucleotides read TGTGCCAGCGGAAGACAGTCCGGTGATGAAAAACTGTTTTTT.

This chain links TRBV28 with TRBJ2-1; 10 nucleotides align to TRBD2. CDR3 length equals 16 residues. V shed 5 bases, J shed 3 bases, and the junction held 7 bases outside the gene matches. The germline gives CDR1 MDHEN, CDR2 SYDVKM. CDR3: CASSPLAGELYNEQFF. The CDR3 DNA is TGTGCCAGCAGTCCTCTAGCGGGAGAACTCTACAATGAGCAGTTCTTC. Based on the CDR3 plus reference TRBV28 and TRBJ2-1, the full variable domain is DVKVTQSSRYLVKRTGEKVFLECVQDMDHENMFWYRQDPGLGLRLIYFSYDVKMKEKGDIPEGYSVSREKKERFSLILESASTNQTSMYLCASSPLAGELYNEQFFGPGTRLTVL.

V usage is TRBV5-4 and J usage is TRBJ1-2; D may be TRBD1 (6 bases). Germline V gene data show CDR1 as SGHNT and CDR2 as YYREEE (reference sequence). The CDR3 extends over 13 amino acids. The ends were cut back, 1 base at V and 4 bases at J, with 8 bases in the middle. As DNA, the CDR3 is TGTGCCAGCAGCTTGCAGGGGAGCTATGGCTACACCTTC. Translated, it gives CASSLQGSYGYTF.

The chain employs TRBV2 and TRBJ2-1; weak D call: TRBD1 (6 bases). Germline assignment: CDR1 SNHLY and CDR2 FYNNEI. The CDR3 consists of 14 residues. V dropped 11 bases and J dropped 2 bases, with 16 bases sitting between them. The CDR3 protein is CAVEVGAAYNEQFF. Here the CDR3 DNA reads TGTGCCGTCGAGGTGGGGGCGGCCTACAATGAGCAGTTCTTC.

V and J are TRBV6-1 and TRBJ1-1; D uncertain. From germline, CDR1 is MNHNS and CDR2 SASEGT. The CDR3 covers 14 residues. V lost 3 bases and J lost 6, with 14 bases in between. This chain's CDR3 is CASSEGTLKAEAFF. DNA of the CDR3: TGTGCCAGCAGTGAGGGCACTCTAAAGGCTGAAGCTTTCTTT.

This chain uses TRBV28 with TRBJ2-5; 9 nucleotides agree with TRBD2. CDR3 length equals 16 residues. The trim removed 5 bases at V and 2 bases at J, leaving 9 bases unmatched. Germline assignment: CDR1 MDHEN and CDR2 SYDVKM. The CDR3 region has the DNA TGTGCCAGCAGTACCTCGCTAGCGGGGATACAAGAGACCCAGTACTTC. Translation: CASSTSLAGIQETQYF.

This clone came up once. The J gene is TRBJ1-5, the V gene TRBV7-2, with D hard to call. From germline, CDR1 is SGHTA and CDR2 FQGNSA. This CDR3 is built from 13 residues. Trimming stripped 0 bases from V and 6 bases from J, with 6 bases between. CDR3 DNA sequence: TGTGCCAGCAGCTTAGCGACTAGTCAGCCCCAGCATTTT. It is translated as CASSLATSQPQHF.

This clone has a single count. The J gene is TRBJ1-5, the V gene TRBV5-1; 7 bases line up with TRBD1. The trim removed 3 bases at V and 3 bases at J, leaving 12 bases unmatched. Germline loops: CDR1 SGHRS, CDR2 YFSETQ. The CDR3 sequence is 17 residues long. In nucleotides, the CDR3 is TGCGCCAGCAGCTCGACCCCTTTGGGACAGACCAATCAGCCCCAGCATTTT. It encodes CASSSTPLGQTNQPQHF.

The chain couples TRBV10-3 to TRBJ1-2; D ambiguous. This CDR3 has 12 residues. The V and J ends lost 10 bases and 8 bases respectively, with 17 bases between them. Germline V gene lookup returns CDR1 ENHRY and CDR2 SYGVKD. DNA of the CDR3: TGTGCCAAAGCCAAGGTGAGAGGGGGCTACACCTTC. This sequence encodes CAKAKVRGGYTF.

The rearrangement links TRBV9 to TRBJ1-3; D may be TRBD1 (5 bases). Germline V gene data show CDR1 as SGDLS and CDR2 as YYNGEE. This CDR3 is 15 amino acids long. V dropped 3 bases and J dropped 8 bases, with 18 bases sitting between them. The chain's CDR3 is CASSGATPGVDTIYF. CDR3 in DNA: TGTGCCAGCAGCGGGGCCACTCCGGGGGTAGACACCATATATTTT.

The chain joins TRBV6-5 to TRBJ2-7; no clear D gene. Germline CDR1 reads MNHEY; CDR2 reads SVGAGI. V shed 6 bases and J shed 0 bases, with 9 bases lying between them. The CDR3 is made up of 13 amino acids. CDR3: CASRPGGSYEQYF. Written as DNA, the CDR3 is TGTGCCAGCAGACCAGGTGGCTCCTACGAGCAGTACTTC.

The V call is TRBV5-6, the J call TRBJ2-7; D might be TRBD2 (5 bases). CDR1 SGHDT and CDR2 YYEEEE come from the germline V gene. CDR3 length: 11 amino acids. Trimming pared 5 bases from V and 3 bases from J, leaving 6 bases between. The CDR3 DNA follows: TGTGCCAGCAGTCGGGACTACGAGCAGTACTTC. Residues: CASSRDYEQYF.

V gene TRBV7-9 combines with J gene TRBJ2-1, with a weak D call TRBD2 (5 bases). Trimming removed 4 bases at V and 7 bases at J, with 14 bases between. The CDR3 consists of 14 residues. From germline, CDR1 is SEHNR and CDR2 FQNEAQ (reference sequence). CDR3 protein: CASSSGLLRNEQFF. The CDR3 DNA follows: TGTGCCAGCAGCTCAGGACTCCTTCGGAATGAGCAGTTCTTC.

The V gene is TRBV7-2, the J gene TRBJ2-7; TRBD2 might be the D (6 bases). Germline loops: CDR1 SGHTA, CDR2 FQGNSA. V was shortened by 1 base and J by 1 base, with 14 bases between the two germline ends. The CDR3 is made up of 16 amino acids. CDR3 sequence: CASSLVGGRFSYEQYF. The CDR3 bases are TGTGCCAGCAGCTTAGTCGGGGGTCGATTTTCCTACGAGCAGTACTTC.

The chain employs TRBV6-4 and TRBJ2-7; 9 bases align to TRBD2. The CDR3 is 16 amino acids. Germline CDR1 is MRHNA and CDR2 is SNTAGT. With 0 bases clipped from V and 3 bases from J, the junction kept 6 bases outside the gene matches. The CDR3 DNA reads as TGTGCCAGCAGTGACTCTTATAGCGGGAGTTTCTACGAGCAGTACTTC. Encoded protein: CASSDSYSGSFYEQYF.

The chain employs TRBV18 and TRBJ2-7; D is perhaps TRBD1 (6 bases). Germline loops: CDR1 KGHSH, CDR2 LQKENI. Deletions cut 6 bases from V and 0 bases from J, with 18 bases between. CDR3 length: 16 residues. The CDR3 DNA sequence: TGTGCCAGCTCCGACCAGGGGTCGGTCATCTCCTACGAGCAGTACTTC. Its protein product is CASSDQGSVISYEQYF.

This sequence joins TRBV30 and TRBJ1-2, with 11 bases that match TRBD1. The CDR3 has 14 residues. The V and J ends lost 2 bases and 4 bases, in that order; junction bases with no gene match: 3. Germline V CDR1 and CDR2: GTSNPN, SVGIG (reference sequence). The CDR3 DNA is TGTGCCTGGAGTCCTGGGACAGGGGGCTATGGCTACACCTTC. It specifies CAWSPGTGGYGYTF.

The rearrangement joins TRBV19 to TRBJ1-1; 9 positions match TRBD1. V lost 4 bases and J lost 2; bases outside the gene matches: 2. The CDR3 sequence is 14 residues long. The V gene's germline CDR1 is LNHDA and CDR2 SQIVND (reference sequence). The CDR3 DNA reads as TGTGCCAGTAGTAGGGGACAGGGCAACACTGAAGCTTTCTTT. It yields the protein CASSRGQGNTEAFF.

The V call is TRBV4-2, the J call TRBJ1-4, with D possibly TRBD1 on 5 matching bases. Germline V lookup: CDR1 LGHNA, CDR2 YNFKEQ. The CDR3 spans 15 residues. Deletions cut 4 bases from V and 3 bases from J, with 12 bases between. Written as DNA, the CDR3 is TGTGCCAGCAGCCGGGCAGGGTCAGCTAATGAAAAACTGTTTTTT. Translating gives CASSRAGSANEKLFF.

This chain connects TRBV9 to TRBJ1-2; no clear D. CDR1 and CDR2 (germline): SGDLS, YYNGEE. Trimming pared 0 bases from V and 4 bases from J, leaving 13 bases between. The CDR3 totals 15 residues. The CDR3, as DNA: TGTGCCAGCAGCGTAGAATCGGGTTTGGGCTATGGCTACACCTTC. This sequence encodes CASSVESGLGYGYTF. Full variable domain (missing parts from reference TRBV9 and TRBJ1-2): DSGVTQTPKHLITATGQRVTLRCSPRSGDLSVYWYQQSLDQGLQFLIQYYNGEERAKGNILERFSAQQFPDLHSELNLSSLELGDSALYFCASSVESGLGYGYTFGSGTRLTVV.

V and J are TRBV6-2 or TRBV6-3 and TRBJ2-2; 8 nucleotides match TRBD1. The germline CDR1 and CDR2 sequences are MNHEY and SVGEGT. This CDR3 is built from 13 residues. V lost 6 bases to trimming and J lost 6 bases; unmatched junction nucleotides: 3. The CDR3 bases are TGTGCCAGCAGCAGACAGGGGTCCGGGGAGCTGTTTTTT. This sequence encodes CASSRQGSGELFF.

This clone occurred once. CDR3 DNA sequence: TGCGCCAGCCGCAGCGGGGGTGATTCTAGCGGGAGCCATGAGCAGTTCTTC. Its protein product is CASRSGGDSSGSHEQFF. The chain employs TRBV23-1 and TRBJ2-1, with TRBD2 identical over 10 bases. TRBV23-1 belongs to the ORF category, with a function that is uncertain. The trim removed 8 bases at V and 8 bases at J, leaving 18 bases unmatched. The CDR3 is 17 residues long.

The table lists this clone with a few counts. Other DNA variants within this sample encode the same CDR3. This chain joins TRBV20-1 and TRBJ1-6; 7 positions agree with TRBD1. Trimming cost V 3 bases and J 8 bases; bases outside gene matches: 1. From germline, CDR1 is DFQATT and CDR2 SNEGSKA (reference sequence). The CDR3 runs to 12 residues. The CDR3 coding sequence is TGCAGTGCTAGTCAGGGGGATTCACCCCTCCACTTT. Its translation is CSASQGDSPLHF.

The chain links TRBV6-5 to TRBJ2-7, with D unresolved. CDR1 is MNHEY and CDR2 is SVGAGI in the germline V gene. This CDR3 region has 14 residues. V was trimmed by 0 bases and J by 7 bases, leaving 13 bases between them. Here the CDR3 reads CASSYSTGFREQYF. The CDR3, as DNA: TGTGCCAGCAGTTACTCAACCGGATTCAGGGAGCAGTACTTC.

This chain connects TRBV6-5 to TRBJ2-2; D is perhaps TRBD2 (7 bases). Germline V CDR1 and CDR2: MNHEY, SVGAGI. V lost 0 bases and J lost 6, with 8 bases in between. The CDR3 totals 14 residues. The CDR3 spells CASSYSRGPGELFF. The CDR3 DNA reads as TGTGCCAGCAGTTACTCGCGGGGGCCCGGGGAGCTGTTTTTT.

The gene calls are TRBV7-2 and TRBJ1-1; 7 positions agree with TRBD1. J was trimmed by 0 bases and V by 5 bases; bases with no gene match: 9. The CDR3 runs to 16 residues. CDR1 SGHTA and CDR2 FQGNSA come from the germline V gene. CDR3 sequence reads: CASSLEPGQMNTEAFF. CDR3 sequence (DNA): TGTGCCAGCAGCCTAGAACCGGGACAGATGAACACTGAAGCTTTCTTT.

The chain carries TRBV19 and TRBJ1-2, with 9 bases fitting TRBD1. CDR1 is LNHDA, CDR2 SQIVND, per germline (reference sequence). V lost 7 bases and J lost 2; bases outside the gene matches: 8. The length of the CDR3 is 15 residues. CDR3 sequence: CASNNPGQGNYGYTF. In DNA form, the CDR3 reads TGTGCCAGTAATAATCCGGGACAGGGCAACTATGGCTACACCTTC.

The rearrangement joins TRBV2 to TRBJ2-2; 7 bases line up with TRBD2. Germline loops: CDR1 SNHLY, CDR2 FYNNEI. Trimming took 4 bases from V and 2 from J; bases not matched to a gene: 4. The length of the CDR3 is 15 residues. As DNA, the CDR3 is TGTGCCAGCAGTGGGGACTACATCAACACCGGGGAGCTGTTTTTT. It codes for CASSGDYINTGELFF.

There are a few counts of this clone. The chain carries TRBV11-3 and TRBJ1-1; 9 bases are shared with TRBD1. This CDR3 spans 15 amino acids. V trimming: 3 bases; J trimming: 5 bases; junction bases outside the gene matches: 7. In germline, CDR1 is SGHNT, CDR2 YENEEA. CDR3 sequence: CASSFRDRVSTEAFF. The CDR3 coding sequence is TGTGCCAGCAGCTTCCGGGACAGGGTATCTACTGAAGCTTTCTTT.

This clone showed up just once. The chain is built from TRBV10-3 and TRBJ1-2, with a possible D match to TRBD1 (6 bases). CDR1 is ENHRY and CDR2 is SYGVKD in the germline V gene. The CDR3 extends over 13 amino acids. The V and J ends lost 5 bases and 5 bases respectively, with 12 bases between them. The CDR3 is CAISSAGEYGYTF. CDR3 coding DNA: TGTGCCATCAGTTCGGCAGGGGAATATGGCTACACCTTC.

V usage is TRBV27 and J usage is TRBJ2-1; D is ambiguous. V gave up 0 bases and J gave up 7 bases, with 19 bases separating them. Per germline, CDR1 MNHEY and CDR2 SMNVEV (reference sequence). The CDR3 sequence is 17 residues long. The CDR3 sequence is CASSLSKLLSQENEQFF. The CDR3 DNA reads as TGTGCCAGCAGTTTATCCAAACTCCTAAGCCAGGAAAATGAGCAGTTCTTC.